The 15 T cell receptor beta chains in this list originate from one sample, sequenced in a study of control samples from healthy donors and cancer patients (dated by TCRdb to the early 2020s). Receptor libraries were prepared by the immunoSEQ multiplex PCR assay. What TCRdb holds here is the immuneACCESS table cut down to in-frame rearrangements. Part of the clones is not present; checked against another copy, under half of the missing clones reflect an unresolved V gene, and the others are unexplained. The sample records about 180,000 clones, roughly 92% of which are singletons. The leading ten clones occupy approximately 1.5% of the sample. Sequencing was carried out using blood. These receptors were collected from a man aged 30 to 39 in good health.

This chain links TRBV5-6 with TRBJ1-5; no definite D call. CDR1 is SGHDT, CDR2 YYEEEE, per germline. The length of the CDR3 is 13 residues. V lost 4 bases to trimming and J lost 4 bases, with 9 bases between them. DNA for the CDR3: TGTGCCAGCAGCCGGGAGCGAAATCAGCCCCAGCATTTT. This codes for CASSRERNQPQHF.

The CDR3, as DNA: TGTGCCAGCAGTCAGACAGGGAACTATGGCTACACCTTC. Translating gives CASSQTGNYGYTF. V and J are TRBV6-6 and TRBJ1-2; 7 bases are shared with TRBD1. J gave up 2 bases and V 5 bases, and 2 bases lay outside the gene matches. Germline-derived CDR1 and CDR2 are MNHNY and SVGAGI (reference sequence). The CDR3 is 13 residues long.

The chain is built from TRBV18 and TRBJ1-3; a weak D match, TRBD1 (5 bases). V shed 1 base and J shed 4 bases, with 14 bases lying between them. The germline CDR1 and CDR2 sequences are KGHSH and LQKENI. The CDR3 extends over 16 amino acids. The CDR3 DNA sequence: TGTGCCAGCTCACCACTCTCAGGGTTCTCAGGAAACACCATATATTTT. This gives the protein CASSPLSGFSGNTIYF.

The chain joins TRBV27 to TRBJ1-5, with D perhaps matching TRBD1 (6 bases). V lost 3 bases, J lost 4 bases, and 10 bases lay in between. Germline loops: CDR1 MNHEY, CDR2 SMNVEV (reference sequence). This CDR3 has 14 residues. This CDR3 is CASSFGGTNQPQHF. CDR3 sequence (DNA): TGTGCCAGCAGTTTTGGTGGGACAAATCAGCCCCAGCATTTT.

V is TRBV9 and J is TRBJ1-1, with D uncertain. CDR3 size: 15 residues. Trimming removed 0 bases from V and 1 base from J, with 10 bases in between. Germline CDR1 reads SGDLS; CDR2 reads YYNGEE. The CDR3 nucleotides read TGTGCCAGCAGCGTAGAGCCGGGCAAGAACACTGAAGCTTTCTTT. It codes for CASSVEPGKNTEAFF. The whole variable domain, remainder taken from reference TRBV9 and TRBJ1-1, is DSGVTQTPKHLITATGQRVTLRCSPRSGDLSVYWYQQSLDQGLQFLIQYYNGEERAKGNILERFSAQQFPDLHSELNLSSLELGDSALYFCASSVEPGKNTEAFFGQGTRLTVV.

This rearrangement joins TRBV6-1 to TRBJ1-1; D gene unclear. V was clipped by 0 bases and J by 5 bases, with 7 bases between them. The CDR3 loop spans 13 amino acids. The germline V gene encodes CDR1 MNHNS and CDR2 SASEGT. This CDR3 reads CASSEARRTEAFF. CDR3 sequence (DNA): TGTGCCAGCAGTGAAGCTCGGCGGACTGAAGCTTTCTTT.

This clone was seen once. The chain couples TRBV6-2 or TRBV6-3 to TRBJ2-7, with 8 bases matching TRBD1. The V gene end was trimmed by 5 bases and the J gene end by 5 bases; junction bases not matched to a gene: 8. The CDR3 has 14 residues. CDR1 is MNHEY, CDR2 SVGEGT, per germline. CDR3 nucleotide sequence: TGTGCCAGCAGTCCCTCCGGGACAGGTAACGAGCAGTACTTC. Translation: CASSPSGTGNEQYF.

The sample holds one count of this clone. The rearrangement joins TRBV9 to TRBJ1-1; no reliable D call. Looked up from germline, CDR1 is SGDLS and CDR2 is YYNGEE. The CDR3 runs to 14 residues. V was trimmed by 3 bases and J by 4 bases, leaving 13 bases between them. This CDR3 reads CASSATNEGTEAFF. The CDR3 region has the DNA TGTGCCAGCAGCGCGACTAACGAGGGCACTGAAGCTTTCTTT.

This sequence joins TRBV9 and TRBJ2-3; 16 nucleotides align to TRBD2. This CDR3 region has 17 residues. Trimming removed 4 bases from V and 4 bases from J; junction bases left unmatched: 6. The germline CDR1 and CDR2 sequences are SGDLS and YYNGEE. The CDR3 DNA reads as TGTGCCAGCAGCCCAGCGGGACTAGCGGGAGGGGCAGATACGCAGTATTTT. Protein sequence: CASSPAGLAGGADTQYF.

V and J are TRBV13 and TRBJ1-3; D uncertain. Germline V gives CDR1 PRHDT, CDR2 FYEKMQ (reference sequence). The V and J ends lost 4 bases and 1 base respectively, with 8 bases between them. The CDR3 has 14 residues. CDR3 amino acids: CASSSPTSGNTIYF. Here the CDR3 DNA reads TGTGCCAGCAGCTCCCCGACTTCTGGAAACACCATATATTTT.

The chain joins TRBV7-3 to TRBJ1-1; D remains ambiguous. CDR1 and CDR2 (germline): SGHTA, FQGTGA. The CDR3 is 14 amino acids. With 5 bases removed from V and 1 base from J, the gap between germline ends came to 11 bases. CDR3 in DNA: TGTGCCAGCAGCCTAAGTGGCAGGAACACTGAAGCTTTCTTT. It translates to CASSLSGRNTEAFF.

This chain uses TRBV7-2 with TRBJ2-3; 7 bases agree with TRBD2. The CDR3 is 16 amino acids. Germline V CDR1 and CDR2: SGHTA, FQGNSA. J was trimmed by 4 bases and V by 5 bases; bases with no gene match: 12. CDR3 loop: CASSPYGRTSADTQYF. CDR3 in DNA: TGTGCCAGCAGCCCCTACGGCCGGACTAGTGCAGATACGCAGTATTTT.

The chain employs TRBV29-1 and TRBJ2-3; perhaps TRBD2 as D (7 bases). This CDR3 is 14 amino acids long. V gave up 2 bases and J gave up 0 bases, with 9 bases separating them. Germline assignment: CDR1 SQVTM and CDR2 ANQGSEA. The CDR3 protein is CSVERGASTDTQYF. The CDR3 DNA follows: TGCAGCGTTGAACGGGGGGCGAGCACAGATACGCAGTATTTT.

This clone was detected only once. The chain combines TRBV7-9 with TRBJ1-1; no clear D gene. CDR3 size: 14 residues. The germline V gene has CDR1 SEHNR and CDR2 FQNEAQ (reference sequence). With 3 bases removed from V and 1 base from J, the gap between germline ends came to 9 bases. CDR3: CASSFLGRNTEAFF. CDR3 bases: TGTGCCAGCAGCTTTTTGGGCAGGAACACTGAAGCTTTCTTT. Combining the CDR3 with reference TRBV7-9 and TRBJ1-1 gives the whole variable domain DTGVSQNPRHKITKRGQNVTFRCDPISEHNRLYWYRQTLGQGPEFLTYFQNEAQLEKSRLLSDRFSAERPKGSFSTLEIQRTEQGDSAMYLCASSFLGRNTEAFFGQGTRLTVV.

This chain uses TRBV7-2 with TRBJ2-7; D is undetermined. CDR3 length: 14 amino acids. Germline assignment: CDR1 SGHTA and CDR2 FQGNSA. V dropped 0 bases and J dropped 4 bases, with 10 bases sitting between them. As DNA, the CDR3 is TGTGCCAGCAGCTTAGCCTTACAGTCTTACGAGCAGTACTTC. Its translation: CASSLALQSYEQYF. Full variable domain (outside the CDR3, taken from reference TRBV7-2 and TRBJ2-7): GAGVSQSPSNKVTEKGKDVELRCDPISGHTALYWYRQSLGQGLEFLIYFQGNSAPDKSGLPSDRFSAERTGGSVSTLTIQRTQQEDSAVYLCASSLALQSYEQYFGPGTRLTVT.